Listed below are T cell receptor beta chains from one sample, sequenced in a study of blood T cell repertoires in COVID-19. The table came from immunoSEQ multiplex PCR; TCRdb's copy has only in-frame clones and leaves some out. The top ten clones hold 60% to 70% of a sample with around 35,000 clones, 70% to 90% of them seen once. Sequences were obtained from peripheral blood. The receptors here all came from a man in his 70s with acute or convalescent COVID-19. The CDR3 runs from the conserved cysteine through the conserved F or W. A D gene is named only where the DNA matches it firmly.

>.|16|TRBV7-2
CASSLYGGQFNSPLHF
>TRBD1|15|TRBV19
CATRRGRGAIQPQHF
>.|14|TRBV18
CASSPEAVNNEQFF
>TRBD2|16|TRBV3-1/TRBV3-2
CASSQDLPGGHDEQFF
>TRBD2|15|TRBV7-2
CASSLESKRGDTQYF
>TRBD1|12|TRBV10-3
CASGQGSYEQYF
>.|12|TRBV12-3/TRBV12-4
CASTSEREKLFF
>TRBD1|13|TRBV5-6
CASKHRQGREQYF
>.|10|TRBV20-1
CSVQQEAQHF
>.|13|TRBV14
CASSYRENTEAFF
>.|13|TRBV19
CASSQQVNTEAFF
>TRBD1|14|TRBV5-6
CASSRGPGGQPQHF
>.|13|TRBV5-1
CASSLDSTYGYTF
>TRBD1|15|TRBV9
CASSVGAGGTETQYF
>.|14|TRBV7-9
CASSLWGPLDTQYF
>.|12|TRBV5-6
CASSLVFTEAFF
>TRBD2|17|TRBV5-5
CASSLFGLAGGLREQYF
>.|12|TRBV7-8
CASSEQGYEQYF
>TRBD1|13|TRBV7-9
CASRPLDRGEQFF
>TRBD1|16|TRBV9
CASTGWKAGGNTEAFF
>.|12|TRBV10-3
CAISDGSYEQYF
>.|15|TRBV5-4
CASSLDPGDGSPLHF
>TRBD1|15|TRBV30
CAWSSWTGGRTEAFF
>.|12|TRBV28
CASSTLRYTQYF
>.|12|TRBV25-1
CASSDGGRPQYF
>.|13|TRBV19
CASSSRLPGTQYF
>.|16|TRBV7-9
CASSLGAGDGNQPQHF
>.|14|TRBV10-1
CASSEYRDYTEAFF